This T cell receptor beta chain was retrieved from a study of shared clonotypes between healthy human individuals. Findings and limits, study-wide: Sequencing depth was expected to affect clonotype sharing among donors.

With 3 bases removed from V and 4 bases from J, the gap between germline ends came to 12 bases. CDR1 and CDR2 from the germline V gene are SGHNT and YENEEA. There are 14 residues in the CDR3. This clone was recorded once. Its target is not known. A deep-level run was used for the assay. How the authors handled the data: With immunoSEQ giving junction-only sequences and no quality scores, filtering differed. Only in-frame clones appear in the TCRdb table, and some are missing; sequencing was by immunoSEQ multiplex PCR. That table supplies the V and J calls and clone size; D and trimming were determined from the DNA. The profile covers fewer than 400,000 clones, with 74% appearing a single time and approximately 10% taken by the ten largest.

The rearrangement uses TRBV11-3 and TRBJ2-5, with D perhaps TRBD1 or TRBD2 (6 bases each). Sample: memory CD4+ T cells sorted from blood. Subset: CD45RA-negative fraction. The receptor was isolated from a man aged 25-45 years in good health. The CDR3 protein is CASSFGGPLETQYF. DNA for the CDR3: TGTGCCAGCAGCTTCGGGGGCCCACTAGAGACCCAGTACTTC. The variable domain in full, with the rest retrieved from reference TRBV11-3 and TRBJ2-5, is EAGVVQSPRYKIIEKKQPVAFWCNPISGHNTLYWYLQNLGQGPELLIRYENEEAVDDSQLPKDRFSAERLKGVDSTLKIQPAELGDSAVYLCASSFGGPLETQYFGPGTRLLVL.